The clone carrying this T cell receptor beta chain was detected only a few times. The participants were between roughly 18 and 100 years old and came from some 23 US areas. Clinical histories supplied by participants themselves formed the basis of cohort assignment. This sample is drawn from a study of blood T cell repertoires in COVID-19. Trimming shortened V by 2 bases and J by 4 bases, and 15 bases separated the two germline ends. CDR3 length: 16 amino acids. From germline, CDR1 is SGHDT and CDR2 YYEEEE. In the original analysis: For nucleated cells, counts were estimated from reference gene primer amplification. The table came from immunoSEQ multiplex PCR; TCRdb's copy has only in-frame clones and leaves some out. V, J and clone size reflect that table, while D and trimming were determined from the DNA. In the table there are under 200,000 clones, approximately 86% of which are singletons.

Material for sequencing was PBMCs or T cells enriched from blood (not recorded which). The receptor was derived from a woman aged 55-70 years with acute COVID-19. This sequence joins TRBV5-6 and TRBJ2-2; tentative D call: TRBD1 (6 bases). CDR3 loop: CASSFAGTSSTGELFF. CDR3 nucleotides: TGTGCCAGCAGCTTCGCCGGGACATCTAGCACCGGGGAGCTGTTTTTT.